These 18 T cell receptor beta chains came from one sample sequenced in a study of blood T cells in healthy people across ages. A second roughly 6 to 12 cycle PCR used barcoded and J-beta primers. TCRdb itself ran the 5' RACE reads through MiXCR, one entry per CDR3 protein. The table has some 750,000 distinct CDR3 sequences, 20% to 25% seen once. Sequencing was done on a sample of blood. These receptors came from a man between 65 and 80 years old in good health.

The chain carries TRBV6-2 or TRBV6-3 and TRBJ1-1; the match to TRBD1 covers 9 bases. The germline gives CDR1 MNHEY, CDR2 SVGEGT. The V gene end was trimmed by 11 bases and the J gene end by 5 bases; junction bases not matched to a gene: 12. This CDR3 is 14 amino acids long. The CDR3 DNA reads TGTGCCGCTCAAAACAGGGGGCTAGGAACTGAAGCTTTCTTT. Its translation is CAAQNRGLGTEAFF.

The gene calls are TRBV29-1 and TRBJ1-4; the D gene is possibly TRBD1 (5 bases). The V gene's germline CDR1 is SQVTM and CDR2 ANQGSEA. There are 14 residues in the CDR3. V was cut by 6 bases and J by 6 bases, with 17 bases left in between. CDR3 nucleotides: TGCAGCGTAGCCGGGACGGGAGGGCATGAAAAACTGTTTTTT. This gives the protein CSVAGTGGHEKLFF.

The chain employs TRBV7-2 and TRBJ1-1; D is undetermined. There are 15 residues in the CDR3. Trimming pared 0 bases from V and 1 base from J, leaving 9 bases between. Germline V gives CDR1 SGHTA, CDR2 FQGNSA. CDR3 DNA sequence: TGTGCCAGCAGCTTAGCGCGAGCAGAGAACACTGAAGCTTTCTTT. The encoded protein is CASSLARAENTEAFF.

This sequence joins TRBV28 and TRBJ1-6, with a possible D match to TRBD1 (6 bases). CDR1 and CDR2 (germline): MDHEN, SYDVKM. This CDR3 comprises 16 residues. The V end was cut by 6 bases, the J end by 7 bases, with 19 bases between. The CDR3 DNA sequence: TGTGCCAGCAGACCAACCGGGACAACAAACAATTCACCCCTCCACTTT. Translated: CASRPTGTTNNSPLHF.

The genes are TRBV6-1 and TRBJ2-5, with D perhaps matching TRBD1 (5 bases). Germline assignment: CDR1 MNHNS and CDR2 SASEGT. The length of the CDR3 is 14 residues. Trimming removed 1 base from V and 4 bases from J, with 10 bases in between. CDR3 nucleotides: TGTGCCAGCAGTGAAGTGTCAGGGTTAGAGACCCAGTACTTC. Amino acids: CASSEVSGLETQYF.

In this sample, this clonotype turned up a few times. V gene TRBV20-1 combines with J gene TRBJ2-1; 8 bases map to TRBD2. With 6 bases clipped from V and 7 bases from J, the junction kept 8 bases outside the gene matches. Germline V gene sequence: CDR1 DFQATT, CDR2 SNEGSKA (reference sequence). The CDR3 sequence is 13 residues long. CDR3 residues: CSARGGRINEQFF. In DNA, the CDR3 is TGCAGTGCCCGGGGGGGCCGTATAAATGAGCAGTTCTTC.

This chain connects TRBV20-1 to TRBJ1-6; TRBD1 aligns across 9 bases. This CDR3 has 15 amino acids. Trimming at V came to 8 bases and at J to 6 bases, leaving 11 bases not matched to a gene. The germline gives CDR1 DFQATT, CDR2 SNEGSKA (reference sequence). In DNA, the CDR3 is TGCAGTTCAAATCAACAGGGGGCCGGTAATTCACCCCTCCACTTT. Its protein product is CSSNQQGAGNSPLHF.

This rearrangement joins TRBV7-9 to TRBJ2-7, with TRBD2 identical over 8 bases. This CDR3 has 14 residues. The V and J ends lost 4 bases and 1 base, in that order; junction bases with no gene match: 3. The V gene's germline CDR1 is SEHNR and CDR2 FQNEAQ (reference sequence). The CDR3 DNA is TGTGCCAGCAGCTCACTAGCGGAGTCCTACGAGCAGTACGTC. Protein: CASSSLAESYEQYV.

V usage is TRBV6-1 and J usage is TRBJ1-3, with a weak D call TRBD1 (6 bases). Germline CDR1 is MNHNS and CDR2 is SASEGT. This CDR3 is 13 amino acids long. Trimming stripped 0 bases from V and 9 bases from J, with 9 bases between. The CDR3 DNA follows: TGTGCCAGCAGTGAAGCGCAGGGGAGCACCATATATTTT. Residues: CASSEAQGSTIYF.

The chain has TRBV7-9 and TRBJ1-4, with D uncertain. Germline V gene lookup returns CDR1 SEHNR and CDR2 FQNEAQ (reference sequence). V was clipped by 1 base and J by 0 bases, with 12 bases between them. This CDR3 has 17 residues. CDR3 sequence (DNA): TGTGCCAGCAGCTTAGGGGGAGGCACTGCAACTAATGAAAAACTGTTTTTT. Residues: CASSLGGGTATNEKLFF.

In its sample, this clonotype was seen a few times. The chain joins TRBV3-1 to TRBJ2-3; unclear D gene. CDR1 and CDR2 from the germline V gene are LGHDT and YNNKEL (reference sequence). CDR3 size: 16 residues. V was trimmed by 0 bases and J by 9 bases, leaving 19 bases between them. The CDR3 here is CASSQEPDPSYDTQYF. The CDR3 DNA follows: TGTGCCAGCAGCCAAGAGCCGGACCCATCATATGACACGCAGTATTTT.

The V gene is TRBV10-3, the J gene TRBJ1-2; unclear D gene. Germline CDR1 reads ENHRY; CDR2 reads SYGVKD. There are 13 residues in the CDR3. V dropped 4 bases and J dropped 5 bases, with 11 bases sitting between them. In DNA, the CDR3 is TGTGCCATCAGTGTCGAGGGTCGTTATGGCTACACCTTC. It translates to CAISVEGRYGYTF.

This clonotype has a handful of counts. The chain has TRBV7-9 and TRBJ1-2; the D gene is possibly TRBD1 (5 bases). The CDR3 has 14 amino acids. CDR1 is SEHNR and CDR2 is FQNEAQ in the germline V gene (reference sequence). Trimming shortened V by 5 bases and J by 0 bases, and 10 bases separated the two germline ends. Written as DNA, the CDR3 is TGTGCCAGCAGCAGGGACCCGGCTAACTATGGCTACACCTTC. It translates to CASSRDPANYGYTF.

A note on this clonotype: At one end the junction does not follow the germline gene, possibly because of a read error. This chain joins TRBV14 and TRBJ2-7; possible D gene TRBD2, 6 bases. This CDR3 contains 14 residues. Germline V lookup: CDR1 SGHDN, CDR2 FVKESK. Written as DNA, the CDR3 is TGTGCCGGCAGCCAAGGGCTAGCGATTTACGAGCAGTACTTC. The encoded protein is CAGSQGLAIYEQYF.

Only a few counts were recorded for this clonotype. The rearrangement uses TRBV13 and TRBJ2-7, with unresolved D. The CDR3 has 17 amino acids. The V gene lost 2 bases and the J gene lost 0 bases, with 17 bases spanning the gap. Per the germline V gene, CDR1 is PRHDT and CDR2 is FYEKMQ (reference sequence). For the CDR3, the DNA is TGTGCCAGCAGCTTACCTATGAGCTTATCCAGCTCCTACGAGCAGTACTTC. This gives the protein CASSLPMSLSSSYEQYF.

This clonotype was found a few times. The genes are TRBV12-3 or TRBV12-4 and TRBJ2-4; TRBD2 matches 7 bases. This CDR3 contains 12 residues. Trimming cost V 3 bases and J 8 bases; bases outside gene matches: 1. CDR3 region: CASSFRGDIQYF. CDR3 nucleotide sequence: TGTGCCAGCAGTTTCCGGGGGGACATTCAGTACTTC.

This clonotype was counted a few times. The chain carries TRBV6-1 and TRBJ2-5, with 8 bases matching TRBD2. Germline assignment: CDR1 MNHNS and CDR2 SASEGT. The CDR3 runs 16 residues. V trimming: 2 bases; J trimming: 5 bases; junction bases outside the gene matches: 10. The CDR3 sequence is CASSETFMSSGETQYF. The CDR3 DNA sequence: TGTGCCAGCAGTGAAACCTTTATGTCTAGCGGGGAGACCCAGTACTTC.

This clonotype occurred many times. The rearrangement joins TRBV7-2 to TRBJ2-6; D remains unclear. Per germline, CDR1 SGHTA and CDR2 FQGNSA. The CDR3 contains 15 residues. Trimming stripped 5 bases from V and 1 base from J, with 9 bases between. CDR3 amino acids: CASSPRFSGANVLTF. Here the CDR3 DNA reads TGTGCCAGCAGCCCAAGATTTTCTGGGGCCAACGTCCTGACTTTC.